This entry concerns a single TCR beta chain. In the source study's methods: Reference gene primer amplification gave nucleated cell count estimates. TCRdb's copy holds only in-frame clones and misses some; the assay was immunoSEQ multiplex PCR. V, J and clone size are taken as reported in that table, and D and trimming were inferred from the DNA itself. The profile shows under 200,000 clones, approximately 80% of them singletons. This entry belongs to a study of blood T cell repertoires in COVID-19. V was shortened by 2 bases and J by 7 bases, with 6 bases between the two germline ends. CDR3 length: 12 amino acids. CDR1 is MGHRA and CDR2 is YSYEKL in the germline V gene.

The sequencing sample was made of PBMCs or T cells enriched from blood (not recorded which). The TCR sequence derives from a man aged 50 to 59 who had recovered from COVID-19. The V and J genes are TRBV4-1 and TRBJ2-1; D possibly corresponds to TRBD1 (6 bases). The CDR3, as DNA: TGCGCCAGCAGCCAAACAGGGAATGAGCAGTTCTTC. Translating it yields CASSQTGNEQFF.